What follows describes a single T cell receptor (beta chain). Some clones are missing from TCRdb's copy, which holds only in-frame ones; the method was immunoSEQ multiplex PCR. The data show 40,000 or so clones, about 95% seen once. V was shortened by 1 base and J by 0 bases, with 9 bases between the two germline ends. The CDR3 totals 15 residues. From germline, CDR1 is MGHRA and CDR2 YSYEKL. The data derive from a study of preoperative IRX-2 immunotherapy in early breast cancer. The treatment was: preoperative locoregional IRX-2 cytokine immunotherapy. V is TRBV4-1 and J is TRBJ1-1; D remains unclear. The sequenced sample was tumor tissue, obtained after IRX-2 immunotherapy. This receptor was taken from a human donor with breast cancer. This CDR3 is CASSQGMFVNTEAFF. CDR3 nucleotides: TGCGCCAGCAGCCAAGGGATGTTCGTGAACACTGAAGCTTTCTTT.